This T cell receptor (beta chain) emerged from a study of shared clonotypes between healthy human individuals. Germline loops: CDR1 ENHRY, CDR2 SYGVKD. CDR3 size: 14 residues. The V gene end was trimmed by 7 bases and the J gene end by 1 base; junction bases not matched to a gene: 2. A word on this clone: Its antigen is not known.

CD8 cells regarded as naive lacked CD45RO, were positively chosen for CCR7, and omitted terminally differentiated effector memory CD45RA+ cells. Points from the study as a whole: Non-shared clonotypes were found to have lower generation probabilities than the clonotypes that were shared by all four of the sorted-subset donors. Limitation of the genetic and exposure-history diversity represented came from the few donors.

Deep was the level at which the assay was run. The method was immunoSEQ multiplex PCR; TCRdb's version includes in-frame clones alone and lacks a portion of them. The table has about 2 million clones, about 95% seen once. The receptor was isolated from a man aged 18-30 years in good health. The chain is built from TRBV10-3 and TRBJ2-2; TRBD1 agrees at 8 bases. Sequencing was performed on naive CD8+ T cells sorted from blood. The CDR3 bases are TGTGCCATCACCGGGACAGGGAACACCGGGGAGCTGTTTTTT. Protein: CAITGTGNTGELFF.